The present T cell receptor beta chain was sequenced within a study of cytomegalovirus exposure and HLA in healthy donors. The PCR made use of 60 Vbeta and 13 Jbeta primers. Measured with immunoSEQ multiplex PCR; TCRdb has only the in-frame clones, and not every one. Of fewer than 90,000 clones listed, around 75% were seen once; the top ten hold roughly 14%. The CDR3 loop spans 14 amino acids. With 1 base removed from V and 5 bases from J, the gap between germline ends came to 11 bases. CDR1 is SGHDN, CDR2 FVKESK, per germline. Note on this clone: Its antigen is unidentified.

The donors, nominally healthy at sampling, likely had unrecorded immune exposures. General study points: TCR association rates varied by HLA locus in a later analysis, with DRB1 highest and HLA-C lowest. The classifier reportedly diagnosed cytomegalovirus status with high specificity and sensitivity.

The chain links TRBV14 to TRBJ1-2; D unresolved. This TCR came from a woman aged 40 to 49 in good health and CMV-seropositive. What was sequenced was PBMCs. The CDR3 region has the DNA TGTGCCAGCAGCCAAGTTCGGACTGGGTATGGCTACACCTTC. Amino acid sequence: CASSQVRTGYGYTF.